The 29 T cell receptor beta chains reported below all come from one sample, sequenced in a study of T-cell memory formation after mild COVID-19. TCRdb independently ran MiXCR on the 5' RACE reads; one entry per CDR3 protein. The table has a few hundred thousand distinct CDR3 sequences, more than 8% seen once. Sequences were obtained from PBMCs or a T cell subset sorted from them (not recorded which). The receptors shown here come from a man aged 18 to 35 who had mild COVID-19 (a few samples of this study predate the infection). Cell type and time point are not known.

This clonotype came up a few times. V usage is TRBV5-1 and J usage is TRBJ1-1; 8 bases agree with TRBD1. The junction had 12 bases not matched to a gene; V was cut back by 4 bases and J by 4 bases. The germline V gene encodes CDR1 SGHRS and CDR2 YFSETQ. The CDR3 has 16 amino acids. This chain's CDR3 is CASSSIPGGLSTEAFF. In nucleotides, the CDR3 is TGCGCCAGCAGCAGTATTCCAGGGGGCCTCAGCACTGAAGCTTTCTTT.

In its sample, this clonotype is large. CDR3 sequence (DNA): TGTGCCAGCTCCTCCTCGGGTAGCGCGACAGATACGCAGTATTTT. The encoded protein is CASSSSGSATDTQYF. The chain employs TRBV9 and TRBJ2-3; tentative D call: TRBD2 (5 bases). The germline V gene encodes CDR1 SGDLS and CDR2 YYNGEE. This CDR3 spans 15 amino acids. V lost 7 bases and J 3 bases, leaving 18 bases between the germline ends.

In its sample, this clonotype was seen a few times. This rearrangement joins TRBV12-3 or TRBV12-4 to TRBJ1-6, with D possibly being TRBD1 (5 bases). Trimming removed 6 bases at V and 9 bases at J, with 18 bases between. This CDR3 is built from 15 residues. The DNA for the CDR3 is TGTGCCAGCAGCTCCACGTCGGGGGGAGGTTCACCCCTCCACTTT. This codes for CASSSTSGGGSPLHF.

This clonotype was picked up a small number of times. The chain is built from TRBV4-1 and TRBJ2-6; 8 bases are a match to TRBD1. The ends lost 8 bases at V and 0 bases at J; junction bases unmatched: 6. The CDR3 contains 16 residues. Germline CDR1 is MGHRA and CDR2 is YSYEKL. This chain's CDR3 is CASGRTGSSGANVLTF. Written as DNA, the CDR3 is TGCGCCAGCGGTAGGACAGGGAGCTCTGGGGCCAACGTCCTGACTTTC.

This clonotype was picked up many times. This chain connects TRBV28 to TRBJ2-5; D is uncertain. This CDR3 has 14 residues. CDR1 is MDHEN and CDR2 is SYDVKM in the germline V gene. Trimming stripped 1 base from V and 2 bases from J, with 8 bases between. The CDR3 region has the DNA TGTGCCAGCAGTTTATCGCAGTTACAAGAGACCCAGTACTTC. As protein: CASSLSQLQETQYF.

CDR3 sequence: CASSVGGLPMGNEQFF. The CDR3 nucleotides are TGTGCCAGCAGCGTCGGGGGGTTGCCTATGGGAAATGAGCAGTTCTTC. The chain couples TRBV9 to TRBJ2-1; 7 nucleotides line up with TRBD2. From germline, CDR1 is SGDLS and CDR2 YYNGEE. The CDR3 spans 16 residues. After removal of 2 bases from V and 7 bases from J, the junction contained 12 bases not matched to a gene.

The rearrangement uses TRBV7-9 and TRBJ2-3; D unclear. Trimming took off 6 bases at V and 0 bases at J, with 19 bases between the two ends. Germline values: CDR1 SEHNR, CDR2 FQNEAQ (reference sequence). There are 17 residues in the CDR3. The DNA of the CDR3 is TGTGCCAGCAGGTACAGTCGTGACACGGCTAGCACAGATACGCAGTATTTT. This sequence encodes CASRYSRDTASTDTQYF.

There are many counts of this clonotype. The chain uses TRBV29-1 and TRBJ1-2; D is unresolved. Germline V gene data show CDR1 as SQVTM and CDR2 as ANQGSEA. V lost 3 bases, J lost 3 bases, and 5 bases lay in between. The CDR3 is 11 residues long. CDR3 sequence: CSVETDYGYTF. The CDR3 nucleotides are TGCAGCGTTGAGACCGACTATGGCTACACCTTC.

Only a few counts were recorded for this clonotype. The rearrangement uses TRBV12-3 or TRBV12-4 and TRBJ2-7, with D perhaps given as TRBD1 or TRBD2 (5 bases each). The CDR3 has 14 residues. V lost 6 bases to trimming and J lost 2 bases, with 14 bases between them. This CDR3 is CASRTSGTPYEQYF. The CDR3 nucleotides read TGTGCCAGCAGAACGTCCGGGACCCCCTACGAGCAGTACTTC.

This clonotype was counted only a few times. V and J are TRBV5-1 and TRBJ2-1, with 13 bases matching TRBD2. Germline CDR1 and CDR2: SGHRS and YFSETQ. V lost 3 bases and J lost 10; bases outside the gene matches: 4. This CDR3 is 14 amino acids long. The CDR3 reads CASSSTSGGAEQFF. In DNA form, the CDR3 reads TGCGCCAGCAGCTCTACTAGCGGGGGGGCAGAGCAGTTCTTC.

This clonotype came up a few times. This rearrangement joins TRBV16 to TRBJ1-5, with TRBD1 matching over 9 bases. The CDR3 covers 16 residues. Per germline, CDR1 KGHSY and CDR2 FQNENV. V lost 4 bases, J lost 1 base, and 5 bases stayed unmatched. In DNA, the CDR3 is TGTGCCAGCAGCCTAGGGACAGGGTCCAGCAATCAGCCCCAGCATTTT. It codes for CASSLGTGSSNQPQHF.

This clonotype was seen only a few times. The chain links TRBV19 to TRBJ1-4; TRBD1 matches 12 bases. In germline, CDR1 is LNHDA, CDR2 SQIVND (reference sequence). V trimming: 5 bases; J trimming: 8 bases; junction bases outside the gene matches: 12. The CDR3 runs 17 residues. For the CDR3, the DNA is TGTGCCAGTAGTCGGGACAGGGGGCCGAGTTTTCCGGAAAAACTGTTTTTT. As protein: CASSRDRGPSFPEKLFF.

The chain combines TRBV7-2 with TRBJ2-3; perhaps TRBD1 as D (5 bases). The V end was cut by 6 bases, the J end by 8 bases, with 9 bases between. The CDR3 consists of 11 residues. CDR1 is SGHTA, CDR2 FQGNSA, per germline. As DNA, the CDR3 is TGTGCCAGCAGTCAGGGTGGTACGCAGTATTTT. It yields the protein CASSQGGTQYF.

This clonotype was counted many times. The chain carries TRBV7-2 and TRBJ1-6; D not resolved. CDR1 is SGHTA, CDR2 FQGNSA, per germline. The CDR3 is 13 amino acids. V lost 1 base and J 10 bases, leaving 8 bases between the germline ends. CDR3 bases: TGTGCCAGCAGCTTAGGACGTGGGTCACCCCTCCACTTT. It encodes CASSLGRGSPLHF. The whole variable domain, filled in from reference TRBV7-2 and TRBJ1-6, reads GAGVSQSPSNKVTEKGKDVELRCDPISGHTALYWYRQSLGQGLEFLIYFQGNSAPDKSGLPSDRFSAERTGGSVSTLTIQRTQQEDSAVYLCASSLGRGSPLHFGNGTRLTVT.

A few counts support this clonotype. The chain joins TRBV11-2 to TRBJ2-4, with no clear D. CDR1 and CDR2 from the germline V gene are SGHAT and FQNNGV. The CDR3 is 13 amino acids. The V end lost 6 bases, the J end lost 2 bases, and 8 bases lay between the germline ends. CDR3 nucleotides: TGTGCCAGCAGGTCTATCACCAAAAACATTCAGTACTTC. The encoded protein is CASRSITKNIQYF.

In this sample, this clonotype turned up a few times. The V and J genes are TRBV5-6 and TRBJ1-2; 7 bases agree with TRBD1. This CDR3 comprises 15 residues. The J segment lost 0 bases and the V segment lost 2 bases, leaving 4 bases of the junction unmatched. CDR1 is SGHDT, CDR2 YYEEEE, per germline. In nucleotides, the CDR3 is TGTGCCAGCAGCTTTGGACAGGCACCTAACTATGGCTACACCTTC. Protein: CASSFGQAPNYGYTF.

This clonotype occurred a few times. The genes are TRBV6-5 and TRBJ1-5; TRBD1 matches 8 bases. Losses at the gene ends were 6 bases for V and 7 bases for J; bases not matched to a gene: 11. CDR1 MNHEY and CDR2 SVGAGI come from the germline V gene. The CDR3 extends over 15 amino acids. DNA for the CDR3: TGTGCCAGCAGCAGATCCGGGACAGGAGGGCAGCCCCAGCATTTT. This gives the protein CASSRSGTGGQPQHF.

CDR3 amino acids: CASSPLGRVNTEAFF. CDR3 bases: TGTGCCAGCAGCCCACTGGGGCGGGTGAACACTGAAGCTTTCTTT. The V gene is TRBV11-2, the J gene TRBJ1-1, with D possibly being TRBD1 (5 bases). CDR3 length equals 15 residues. The V end lost 5 bases, the J end lost 0 bases, and 13 bases lay between the germline ends. The germline V gene encodes CDR1 SGHAT and CDR2 FQNNGV.

At least ten counts were recorded for this clonotype. The rearrangement joins TRBV6-5 to TRBJ2-7; weak D call: TRBD1 (6 bases). Per germline, CDR1 MNHEY and CDR2 SVGAGI. The germline V and J ends were trimmed by 5 bases and 3 bases, with 14 bases remaining between them. The CDR3 has 14 amino acids. The CDR3 loop reads CASSHRAGDYEQYF. As DNA, the CDR3 is TGTGCCAGCAGTCACAGGGCCGGAGACTACGAGCAGTACTTC.

This clonotype has only a few counts. The CDR3 region has the DNA TGTGCCAGCAGCTTGGAAAAGGGGAGTTACGAGCAGTACGTC. This codes for CASSLEKGSYEQYV. V is TRBV5-5 and J is TRBJ2-7, with D perhaps assigned TRBD1 or TRBD2 (5 bases each). Germline V CDR1 and CDR2: SGHKS, YYEKEE (reference sequence). The ends were cut back, 0 bases at V and 4 bases at J, with 11 bases in the middle. This CDR3 spans 14 amino acids.

This clonotype was counted between two and nine times. The rearrangement links TRBV7-2 to TRBJ2-7; TRBD1 aligns across 8 bases. Germline V lookup: CDR1 SGHTA, CDR2 FQGNSA. This CDR3 region has 13 residues. V shed 5 bases and J 4 bases; nucleotides not matched to a gene: 4. The CDR3 region is CASSDGQGYEQYV. The CDR3 nucleotides read TGTGCCAGCAGCGACGGACAGGGTTACGAGCAGTACGTC.

This clonotype was counted ten times or more. The genes are TRBV15 and TRBJ1-4, with D uncertain. Trimming pared 0 bases from V and 7 bases from J, leaving 15 bases between. Germline lookup yields CDR1 LNHNV and CDR2 YYDKDF (reference sequence). The CDR3 loop spans 16 amino acids. The CDR3 DNA reads as TGTGCCACCAGCAGAGACCTGACCCGCCTTGGTGAAAAACTGTTTTTT. Translating gives CATSRDLTRLGEKLFF.

This clonotype has only a few counts. The rearrangement joins TRBV5-1 to TRBJ2-1; 8 positions match TRBD1. The CDR3 length is 15 residues. CDR1 SGHRS and CDR2 YFSETQ come from the germline V gene. V lost 7 bases to trimming and J lost 6 bases; unmatched junction nucleotides: 12. The CDR3 DNA reads TGCGCCAGCGGAGGCACGGACAGGGCGCTCAATGAGCAGTTCTTC. Amino acid sequence: CASGGTDRALNEQFF.

Only a few counts were recorded for this clonotype. This chain links TRBV7-2 with TRBJ2-1, with 14 bases matching TRBD2. V trimming: 7 bases; J trimming: 4 bases; junction bases outside the gene matches: 15. The CDR3 contains 19 residues. The germline V gene encodes CDR1 SGHTA and CDR2 FQGNSA. CDR3 residues: CASNPRGTSGGPKYNEQFF. The CDR3 region has the DNA TGTGCCAGCAACCCCAGGGGGACTAGCGGGGGCCCCAAATACAATGAGCAGTTCTTC.

This clonotype was seen ten or more times. This chain connects TRBV3-1 to TRBJ2-1; maybe TRBD1 (5 bases). The germline V gene has CDR1 LGHDT and CDR2 YNNKEL (reference sequence). The germline V and J ends were trimmed by 4 bases and 4 bases, with 11 bases remaining between them. The CDR3 sequence is 14 residues long. The CDR3 DNA reads TGTGCCAGCAGCCCGGATGGACATTACAATGAGCAGTTCTTC. This translates into CASSPDGHYNEQFF.

A few counts support this clonotype. The rearrangement uses TRBV7-3 and TRBJ2-6; 12 bases align to TRBD2. There are 18 residues in the CDR3. V lost 5 bases and J lost 0; bases outside the gene matches: 5. From germline, CDR1 is SGHTA and CDR2 FQGTGA. CDR3 in amino acids: CASSLQTSGGSGANVLTF. DNA of the CDR3: TGTGCCAGCAGCCTACAGACTAGCGGGGGCTCTGGGGCCAACGTCCTGACTTTC. The whole variable domain, remainder taken from reference TRBV7-3 and TRBJ2-6, is GAGVSQTPSNKVTEKGKYVELRCDPISGHTALYWYRQSLGQGPEFLIYFQGTGAADDSGLPNDRFFAVRPEGSVSTLKIQRTERGDSAVYLCASSLQTSGGSGANVLTFGAGSRLTVL.

This clonotype was counted only a few times. The CDR3 region has the DNA TGTGCCAGCAGTTACTTGCGAGGCACCGGGGAGCTGTTTTTT. Translating it yields CASSYLRGTGELFF. This chain connects TRBV6-5 to TRBJ2-2; D is unresolved. Deletions cut 1 base from V and 4 bases from J, with 7 bases between. The CDR3 has 14 residues. Germline CDR1 and CDR2: MNHEY and SVGAGI.

This clonotype occurred many times. At one boundary the junction diverges from the germline segment, which might be a read error. This rearrangement joins TRBV7-9 to TRBJ1-1; a possible D gene is TRBD1 (6 bases). The CDR3 covers 14 residues. Germline CDR1 reads SEHNR; CDR2 reads FQNEAQ (reference sequence). The CDR3 sequence is CASSFQGRTTEAFF. The CDR3 DNA reads as TGCGCCAGCAGCTTCCAGGGGCGGACCACTGAAGCTTTCTTT. Based on the CDR3 plus reference TRBV7-9 and TRBJ1-1, the full variable domain is DTGVSQNPRHKITKRGQNVTFRCDPISEHNRLYWYRQTLGQGPEFLTYFQNEAQLEKSRLLSDRFSAERPKGSFSTLEIQRTEQGDSAMYLCASSFQGRTTEAFFGQGTRLTVV.

The V gene is TRBV5-1, the J gene TRBJ1-2, with a weak D call TRBD1 (5 bases). This CDR3 spans 13 amino acids. The V and J ends lost 0 bases and 8 bases respectively, with 11 bases between them. Germline CDR1 is SGHRS and CDR2 is YFSETQ. The CDR3 DNA reads as TGCGCCAGCAGCTTGGACCAGGGTGGAGGCTACACCTTC. Translating gives CASSLDQGGGYTF.